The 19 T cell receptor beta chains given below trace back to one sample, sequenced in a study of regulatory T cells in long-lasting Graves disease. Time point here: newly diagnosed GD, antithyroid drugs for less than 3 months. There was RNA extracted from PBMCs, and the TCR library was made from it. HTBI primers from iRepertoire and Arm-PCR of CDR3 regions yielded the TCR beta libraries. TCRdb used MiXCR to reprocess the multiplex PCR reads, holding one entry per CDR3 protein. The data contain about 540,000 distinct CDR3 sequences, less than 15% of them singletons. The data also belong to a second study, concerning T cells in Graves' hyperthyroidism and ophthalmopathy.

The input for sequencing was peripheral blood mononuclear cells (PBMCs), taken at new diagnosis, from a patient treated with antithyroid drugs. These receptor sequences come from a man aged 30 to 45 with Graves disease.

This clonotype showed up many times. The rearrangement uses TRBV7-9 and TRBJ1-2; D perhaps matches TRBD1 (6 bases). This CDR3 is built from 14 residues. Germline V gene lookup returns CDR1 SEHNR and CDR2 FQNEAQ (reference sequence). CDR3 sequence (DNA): TGTGCGACCCAAGGGGGGGGGACGCTCAGTGGCTACACCTTC. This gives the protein CATQGGGTLSGYTF.

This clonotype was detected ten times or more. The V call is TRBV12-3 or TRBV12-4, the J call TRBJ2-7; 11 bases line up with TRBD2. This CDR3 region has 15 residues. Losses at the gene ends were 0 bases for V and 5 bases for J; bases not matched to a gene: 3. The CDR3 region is CASSLAIAGGNEQYF. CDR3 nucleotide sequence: TGTGCCAGCAGTTTAGCGATAGCGGGAGGGAACGAGCAGTACTTC.

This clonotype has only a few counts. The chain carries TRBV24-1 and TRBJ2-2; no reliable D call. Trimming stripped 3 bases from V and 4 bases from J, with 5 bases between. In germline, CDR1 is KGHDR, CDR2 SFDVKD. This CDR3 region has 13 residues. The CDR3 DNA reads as TGTGCCACCAGTGATATTGGCACCGGGGAGCTGTTTTTT. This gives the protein CATSDIGTGELFF.

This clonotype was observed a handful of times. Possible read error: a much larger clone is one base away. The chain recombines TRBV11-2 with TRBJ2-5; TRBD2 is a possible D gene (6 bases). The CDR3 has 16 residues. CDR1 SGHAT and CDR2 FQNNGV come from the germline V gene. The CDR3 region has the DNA TGTGCCAGCAGCTTTCCCCCGATCCGGAGGGGAGAGACCCAGTGCTTC. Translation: CASSFPPIRRGETQCF.

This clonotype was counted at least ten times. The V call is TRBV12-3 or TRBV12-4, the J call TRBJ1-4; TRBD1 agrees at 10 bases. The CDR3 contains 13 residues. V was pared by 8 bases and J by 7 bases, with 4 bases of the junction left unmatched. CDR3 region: CASRDRGAEKLFF. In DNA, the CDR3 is TGTGCCAGCCGGGACAGGGGAGCTGAAAAACTGTTTTTT.

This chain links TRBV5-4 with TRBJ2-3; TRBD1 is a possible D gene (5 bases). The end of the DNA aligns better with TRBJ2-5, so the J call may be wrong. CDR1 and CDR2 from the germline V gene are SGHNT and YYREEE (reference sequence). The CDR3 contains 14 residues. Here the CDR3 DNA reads TGTGCCAGCAGCTCCCGAGCCGGTGGGGCGACCCAGTACTTC. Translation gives CASSSRAGGATQYF.

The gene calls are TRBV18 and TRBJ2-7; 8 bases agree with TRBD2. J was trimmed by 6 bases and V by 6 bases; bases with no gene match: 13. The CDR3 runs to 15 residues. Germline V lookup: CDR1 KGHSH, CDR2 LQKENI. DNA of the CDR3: TGTGCCAGCTCCCTTGAGCGGGGGCGGTGGGTCGAGCAGTACTTC. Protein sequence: CASSLERGRWVEQYF.

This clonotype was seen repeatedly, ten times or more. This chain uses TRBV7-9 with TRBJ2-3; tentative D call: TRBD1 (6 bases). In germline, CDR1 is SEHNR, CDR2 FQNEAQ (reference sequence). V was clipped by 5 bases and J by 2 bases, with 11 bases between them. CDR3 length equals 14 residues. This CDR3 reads CASSKQGHTDTQYF. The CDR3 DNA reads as TGTGCCAGCAGCAAACAGGGACACACAGATACGCAGTATTTT.

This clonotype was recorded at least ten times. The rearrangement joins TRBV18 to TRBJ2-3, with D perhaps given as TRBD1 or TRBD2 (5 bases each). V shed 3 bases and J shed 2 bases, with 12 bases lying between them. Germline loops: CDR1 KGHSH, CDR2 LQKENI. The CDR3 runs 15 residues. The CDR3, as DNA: TGTGCCAGCTCACCTGGGACGGATATCACAGATACGCAGTATTTT. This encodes CASSPGTDITDTQYF.

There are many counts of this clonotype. CDR3 sequence (DNA): TGTGCCAGTAATTCCGGGACTAGCAACTACGAGCAGTACTTC. Protein sequence: CASNSGTSNYEQYF. V is TRBV12-3 or TRBV12-4 and J is TRBJ2-7, with 9 bases aligning to TRBD2. J lost 3 bases, V lost 9 bases, and 9 bases had no gene match. CDR3 size: 14 residues.

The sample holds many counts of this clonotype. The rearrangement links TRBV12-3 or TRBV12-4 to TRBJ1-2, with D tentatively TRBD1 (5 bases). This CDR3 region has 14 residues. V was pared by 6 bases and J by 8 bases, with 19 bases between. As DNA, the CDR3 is TGTGCCAGCAGCCCGGGGGTCCTCACGGGGGGCTACACCTTC. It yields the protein CASSPGVLTGGYTF.

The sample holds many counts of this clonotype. As DNA, the CDR3 is TGTGCCAGCAGCTCATTAAAAGCACGGGACTTCCACCGGTACTTC. Its protein product is CASSSLKARDFHRYF. This chain connects TRBV11-2 to TRBJ2-7, with a tentative D call TRBD2 (6 bases). The CDR3 spans 15 residues. Trimming removed 4 bases at V and 12 bases at J, with 25 bases between. Germline values: CDR1 SGHAT, CDR2 FQNNGV.

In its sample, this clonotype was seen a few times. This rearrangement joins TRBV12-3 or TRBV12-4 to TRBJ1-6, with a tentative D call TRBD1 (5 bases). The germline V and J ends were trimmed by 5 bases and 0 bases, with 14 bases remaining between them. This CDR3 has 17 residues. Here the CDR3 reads CASSPGGPGSYNSPLHF. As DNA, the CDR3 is TGTGCCAGCAGTCCCGGGGGACCGGGCTCCTATAATTCACCCCTCCACTTT.

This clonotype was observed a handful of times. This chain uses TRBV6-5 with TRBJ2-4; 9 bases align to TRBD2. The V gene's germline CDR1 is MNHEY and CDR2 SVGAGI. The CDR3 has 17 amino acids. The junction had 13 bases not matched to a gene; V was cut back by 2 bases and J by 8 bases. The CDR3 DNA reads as TGTGCCAGCAGTTACAGAGCGGCGGGAGGGGTCTTAGACATTCAGTACTTC. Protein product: CASSYRAAGGVLDIQYF.

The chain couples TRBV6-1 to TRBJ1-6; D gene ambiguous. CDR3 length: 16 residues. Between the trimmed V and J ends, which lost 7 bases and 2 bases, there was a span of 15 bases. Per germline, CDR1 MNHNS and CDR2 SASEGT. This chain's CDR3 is CASTRDPATYNSPLHF. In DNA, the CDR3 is TGTGCCAGCACCCGCGACCCGGCTACCTATAATTCACCCCTCCACTTT.

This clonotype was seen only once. CDR3 region: CASSQGLGTGRNYEQYF. In nucleotides, the CDR3 is TGCGCCAGCAGCCAGGGACTAGGGACAGGGCGAAACTACGAGCAGTACTTC. J is TRBJ2-7 and V is TRBV4-1; D possibly corresponds to TRBD1 (9 bases). There are 17 residues in the CDR3. Germline V gene sequence: CDR1 MGHRA, CDR2 YSYEKL. The ends were cut back, 3 bases at V and 3 bases at J, with 21 bases in the middle.

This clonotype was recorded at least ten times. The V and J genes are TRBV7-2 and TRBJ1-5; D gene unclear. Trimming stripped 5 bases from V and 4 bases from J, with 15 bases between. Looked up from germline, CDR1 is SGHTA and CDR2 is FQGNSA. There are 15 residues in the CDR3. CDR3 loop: CASSRGGQKNQPQHF. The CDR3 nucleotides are TGTGCCAGCAGCCGCGGTGGGCAGAAAAATCAGCCCCAGCATTTT.

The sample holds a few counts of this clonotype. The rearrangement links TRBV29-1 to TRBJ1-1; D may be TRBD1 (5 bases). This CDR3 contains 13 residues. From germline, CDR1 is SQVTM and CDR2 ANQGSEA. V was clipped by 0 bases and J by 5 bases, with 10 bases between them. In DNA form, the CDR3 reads TGCAGCGTTGAAGACGGGACCAGAACTGAAGCTTTCTTT. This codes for CSVEDGTRTEAFF.

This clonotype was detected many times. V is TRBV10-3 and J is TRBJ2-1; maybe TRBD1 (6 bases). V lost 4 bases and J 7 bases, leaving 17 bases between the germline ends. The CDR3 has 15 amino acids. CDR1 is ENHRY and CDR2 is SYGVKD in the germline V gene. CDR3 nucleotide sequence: TGTGCCATCAGTGGGGGACATCTCTGGGGGAATGAGCAGTTCTTC. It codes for CAISGGHLWGNEQFF.